This T cell receptor (beta chain) emerged from a study of blood T cell repertoires in COVID-19. On the study more broadly: COVID-19 samples from acute and convalescent phases originated in the United States, Italy and Spain.

As originally analysed: Cell counts per sample came from amplifying reference gene primers. The data were produced by immunoSEQ multiplex PCR, yet TCRdb's version contains in-frame clones alone and is incomplete. V and J calls and clone size come straight from that table; D and trimming were deduced from the DNA. The repertoire holds 120,000 or so clones, with around four fifths as singletons. CDR3 length: 16 amino acids. Germline V CDR1 and CDR2: MNHEY, SVGAGI. Trimming took 1 base from V and 1 from J; bases not matched to a gene: 1. This chain connects TRBV6-5 to TRBJ2-2, with TRBD2 identical over 9 bases. The specimen sequenced was peripheral blood. The TCR was taken from a man aged 60 to 69 with acute or convalescent COVID-19. CDR3 sequence reads: CASSYYSGGNTGELFF. CDR3 nucleotide sequence: TGTGCCAGCAGTTACTATAGCGGGGGGAACACCGGGGAGCTGTTTTTT.